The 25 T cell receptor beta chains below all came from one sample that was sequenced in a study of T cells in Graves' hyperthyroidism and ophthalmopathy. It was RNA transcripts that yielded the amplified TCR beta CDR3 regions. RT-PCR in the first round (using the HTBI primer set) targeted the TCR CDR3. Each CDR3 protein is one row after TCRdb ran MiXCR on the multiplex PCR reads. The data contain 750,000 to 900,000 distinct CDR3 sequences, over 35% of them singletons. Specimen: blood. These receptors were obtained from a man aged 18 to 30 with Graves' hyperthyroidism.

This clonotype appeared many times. CDR3 in amino acids: CAILAPEPADYGYTF. The CDR3 region has the DNA TGTGCCATTTTGGCCCCTGAACCTGCGGACTATGGCTACACCTTC. This chain joins TRBV10-3 and TRBJ1-2; D is unresolved. The CDR3 runs 15 residues. Germline CDR1 ENHRY, CDR2 SYGVKD. Trimming pared 9 bases from V and 3 bases from J, leaving 20 bases between.

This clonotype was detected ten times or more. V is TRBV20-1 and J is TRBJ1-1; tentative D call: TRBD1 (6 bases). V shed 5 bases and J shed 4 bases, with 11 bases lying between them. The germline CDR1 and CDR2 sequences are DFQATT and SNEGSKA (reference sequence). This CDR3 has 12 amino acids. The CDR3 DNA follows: TGCAGTGCTCAGGGGTTGGGCACTGAAGCTTTCTTT. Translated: CSAQGLGTEAFF.

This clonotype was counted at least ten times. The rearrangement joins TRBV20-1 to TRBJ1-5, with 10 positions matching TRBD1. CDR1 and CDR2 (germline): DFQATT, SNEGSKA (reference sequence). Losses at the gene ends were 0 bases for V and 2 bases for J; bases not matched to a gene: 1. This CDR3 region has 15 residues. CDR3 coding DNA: TGCAGTGCTAGAGAGGGGACAGGGGGCAATCAGCCCCAGCATTTT. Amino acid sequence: CSAREGTGGNQPQHF.

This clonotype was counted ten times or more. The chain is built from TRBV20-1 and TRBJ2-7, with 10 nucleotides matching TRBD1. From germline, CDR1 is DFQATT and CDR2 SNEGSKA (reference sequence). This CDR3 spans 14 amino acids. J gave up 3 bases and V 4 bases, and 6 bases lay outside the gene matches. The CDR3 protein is CSANPGQGYYEQYF. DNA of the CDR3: TGCAGTGCTAATCCGGGACAGGGGTACTACGAGCAGTACTTC.

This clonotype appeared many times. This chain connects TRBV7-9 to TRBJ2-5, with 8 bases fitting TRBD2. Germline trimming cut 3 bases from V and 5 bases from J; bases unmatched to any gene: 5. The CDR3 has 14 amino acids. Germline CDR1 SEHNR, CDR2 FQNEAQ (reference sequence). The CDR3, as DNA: TGTGCCAGCAGCTTGGGACTAGGGGTGGAGACCCAGTACTTC. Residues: CASSLGLGVETQYF.

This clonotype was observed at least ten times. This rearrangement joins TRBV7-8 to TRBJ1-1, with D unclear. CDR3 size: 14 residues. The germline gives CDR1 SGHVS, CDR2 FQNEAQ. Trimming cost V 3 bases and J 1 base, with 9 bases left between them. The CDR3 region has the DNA TGTGCCAGCAGCTTGATCGGGCGGAACACTGAAGCTTTCTTT. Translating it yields CASSLIGRNTEAFF.

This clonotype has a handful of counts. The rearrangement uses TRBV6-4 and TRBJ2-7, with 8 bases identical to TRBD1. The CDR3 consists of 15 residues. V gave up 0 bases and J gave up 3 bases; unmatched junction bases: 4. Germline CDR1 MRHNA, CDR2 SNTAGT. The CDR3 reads CASSDSIGQGYEQYF. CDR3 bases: TGTGCCAGCAGTGACTCGATAGGACAGGGCTACGAGCAGTACTTC.

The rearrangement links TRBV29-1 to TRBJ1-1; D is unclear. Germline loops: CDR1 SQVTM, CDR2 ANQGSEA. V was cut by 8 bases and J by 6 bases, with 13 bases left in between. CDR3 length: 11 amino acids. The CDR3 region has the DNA TGCAGCTCCACGGAGGGTTCTGAAGCTTTCTTT. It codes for CSSTEGSEAFF.

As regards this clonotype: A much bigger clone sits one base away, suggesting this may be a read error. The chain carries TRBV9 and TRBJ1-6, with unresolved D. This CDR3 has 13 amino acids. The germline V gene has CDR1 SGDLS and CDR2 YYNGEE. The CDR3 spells CASRSAYNSPLHF. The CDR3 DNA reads TGTGCCAGCAGGTCCGCCTACAATTCACCCCTCCACTTT.

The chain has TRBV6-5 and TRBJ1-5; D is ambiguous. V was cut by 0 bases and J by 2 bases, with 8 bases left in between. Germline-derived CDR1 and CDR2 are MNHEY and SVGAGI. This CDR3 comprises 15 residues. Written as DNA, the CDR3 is TGTGCCAGCAGTTACTCGTGGGAAGGCAATCAGCCCCAGCATTTT. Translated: CASSYSWEGNQPQHF.

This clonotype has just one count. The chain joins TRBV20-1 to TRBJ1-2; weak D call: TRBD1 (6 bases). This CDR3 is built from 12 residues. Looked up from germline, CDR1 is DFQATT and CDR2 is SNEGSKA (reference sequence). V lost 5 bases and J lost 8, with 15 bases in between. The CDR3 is CSALQGWEGYTF. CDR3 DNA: TGCAGTGCTCTACAGGGATGGGAGGGCTACACCTTC.

The CDR3 region has the DNA TGTGCCACCAGCCGAGCGGGAGCAGAGACCCAGTACTTC. This translates into CATSRAGAETQYF. The rearrangement joins TRBV15 to TRBJ2-5; 8 bases are shared with TRBD2. Germline V gene data show CDR1 as LNHNV and CDR2 as YYDKDF (reference sequence). The CDR3 loop spans 13 amino acids. V shed 5 bases and J 4 bases; nucleotides not matched to a gene: 3.

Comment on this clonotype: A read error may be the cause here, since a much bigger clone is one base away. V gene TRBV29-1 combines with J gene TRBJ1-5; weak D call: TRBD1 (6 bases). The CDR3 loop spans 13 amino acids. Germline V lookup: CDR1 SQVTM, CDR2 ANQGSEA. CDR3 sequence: CSVGWGGNQSQHF. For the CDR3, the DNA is TGCAGCGTTGGTTGGGGGGGCAATCAGTCCCAGCATTTT.

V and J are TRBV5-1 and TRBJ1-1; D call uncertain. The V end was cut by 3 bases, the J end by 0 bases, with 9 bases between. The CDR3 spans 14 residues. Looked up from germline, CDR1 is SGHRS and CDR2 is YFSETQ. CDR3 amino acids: CASSYEDLNTEAFF. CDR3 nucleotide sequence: TGCGCCAGCAGCTACGAGGACCTGAACACTGAAGCTTTCTTT.

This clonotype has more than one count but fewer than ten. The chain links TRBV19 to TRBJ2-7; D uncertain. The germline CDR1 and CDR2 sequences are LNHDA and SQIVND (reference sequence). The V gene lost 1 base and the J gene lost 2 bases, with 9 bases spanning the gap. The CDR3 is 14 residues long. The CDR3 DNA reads TGTGCCAGTAGTATAGGGTTCTCGACCTACGAGCAGTACTTC. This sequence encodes CASSIGFSTYEQYF.

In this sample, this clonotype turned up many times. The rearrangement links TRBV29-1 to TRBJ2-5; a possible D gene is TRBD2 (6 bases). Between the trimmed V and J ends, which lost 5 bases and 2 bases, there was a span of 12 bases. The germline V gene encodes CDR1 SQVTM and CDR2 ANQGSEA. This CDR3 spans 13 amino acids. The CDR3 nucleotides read TGCAGCGTTCGGAGGGTGTTTCAAGAGACCCAGTACTTC. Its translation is CSVRRVFQETQYF. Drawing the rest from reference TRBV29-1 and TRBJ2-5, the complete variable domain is SAVISQKPSRDICQRGTSLTIQCQVDSQVTMMFWYRQQPGQSLTLIATANQGSEATYESGFVIDKFPISRPNLTFSTLTVSNMSPEDSSIYLCSVRRVFQETQYFGPGTRLLVL.

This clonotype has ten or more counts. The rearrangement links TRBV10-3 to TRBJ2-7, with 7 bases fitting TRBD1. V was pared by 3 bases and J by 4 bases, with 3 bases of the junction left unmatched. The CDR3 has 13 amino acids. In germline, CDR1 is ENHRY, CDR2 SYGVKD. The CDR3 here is CAISEDRAYEQYF. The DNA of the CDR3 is TGTGCCATCAGTGAAGACAGGGCGTACGAGCAGTACTTC.

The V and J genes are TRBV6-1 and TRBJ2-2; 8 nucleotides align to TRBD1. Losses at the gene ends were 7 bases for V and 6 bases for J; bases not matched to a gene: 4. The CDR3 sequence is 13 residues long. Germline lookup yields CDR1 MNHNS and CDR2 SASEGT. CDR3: CASTWGQAGELFF. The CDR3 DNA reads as TGTGCCAGCACTTGGGGACAGGCCGGGGAGCTGTTTTTT.

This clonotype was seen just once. CDR3 protein: CSAQAAGQETQYF. CDR3 in DNA: TGCAGTGCCCAAGCGGCGGGCCAAGAGACCCAGTACTTC. The chain carries TRBV20-1 and TRBJ2-5; D might be TRBD2 (5 bases). Trimming pared 6 bases from V and 1 base from J, leaving 12 bases between. Germline CDR1 DFQATT, CDR2 SNEGSKA (reference sequence). The CDR3 is 13 amino acids.

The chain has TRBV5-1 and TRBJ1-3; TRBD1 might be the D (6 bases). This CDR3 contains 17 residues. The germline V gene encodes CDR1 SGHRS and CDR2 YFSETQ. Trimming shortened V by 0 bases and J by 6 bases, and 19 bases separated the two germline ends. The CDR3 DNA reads TGCGCCAGCAGCTTGGGCCTCAACGACGGGGGCTTAAACACCATATATTTT. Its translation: CASSLGLNDGGLNTIYF.

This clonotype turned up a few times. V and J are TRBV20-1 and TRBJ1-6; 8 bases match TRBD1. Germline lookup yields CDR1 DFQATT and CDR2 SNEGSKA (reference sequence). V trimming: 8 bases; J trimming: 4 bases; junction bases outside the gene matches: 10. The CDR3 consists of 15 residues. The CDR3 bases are TGCAGTACCATCAGGGGGCTCTCTTATAATTCACCCCTCCACTTT. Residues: CSTIRGLSYNSPLHF.

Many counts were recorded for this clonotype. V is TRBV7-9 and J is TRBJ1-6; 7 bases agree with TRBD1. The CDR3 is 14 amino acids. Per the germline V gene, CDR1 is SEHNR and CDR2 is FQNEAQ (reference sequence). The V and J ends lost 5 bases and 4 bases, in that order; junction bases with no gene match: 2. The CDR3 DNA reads TGTGCCAGCAGCCCACAGGGGTATAATTCACCCCTCCACTTT. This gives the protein CASSPQGYNSPLHF.

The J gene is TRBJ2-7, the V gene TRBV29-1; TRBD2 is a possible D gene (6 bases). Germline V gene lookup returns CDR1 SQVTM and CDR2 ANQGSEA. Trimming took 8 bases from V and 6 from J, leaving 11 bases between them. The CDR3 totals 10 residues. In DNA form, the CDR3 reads TGCAGCTCCGCCGGGGGCGAGCAGTACTTC. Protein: CSSAGGEQYF.

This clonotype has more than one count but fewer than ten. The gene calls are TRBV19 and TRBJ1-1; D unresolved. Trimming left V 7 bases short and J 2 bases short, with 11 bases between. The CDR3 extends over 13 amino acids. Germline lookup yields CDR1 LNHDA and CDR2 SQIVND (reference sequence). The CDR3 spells CASNEGTNTEAFF. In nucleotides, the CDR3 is TGTGCCAGTAACGAGGGTACAAACACTGAAGCTTTCTTT.

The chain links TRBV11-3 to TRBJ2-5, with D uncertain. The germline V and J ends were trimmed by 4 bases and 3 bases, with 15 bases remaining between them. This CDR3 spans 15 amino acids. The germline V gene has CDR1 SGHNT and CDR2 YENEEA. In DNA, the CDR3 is TGTGCCAGCAGCTCCACTTGGAGTGGAAAAGAGACCCAGTACTTC. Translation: CASSSTWSGKETQYF.